The 32 T cell receptor beta chains below come from one sample, sequenced in a study of blood T cell repertoires in COVID-19. Repertoires were generated with immunoSEQ multiplex PCR, while TCRdb's copy carries only in-frame clones and drops some. The data show a few hundred thousand clones, around 90% seen once. The sample taken for sequencing was peripheral blood. The receptors derive from a woman aged 25 to 45 with COVID-19, enrolled during active disease.

As DNA, the CDR3 is TGTGCCAGCAGTATCAGGGTAGACTATGGCTACACCTTC. It yields the protein CASSIRVDYGYTF. The rearrangement joins TRBV28 to TRBJ1-2; D is perhaps TRBD1 (5 bases). Germline CDR1 is MDHEN and CDR2 is SYDVKM. CDR3 length equals 13 residues. Trimming shortened V by 5 bases and J by 3 bases, and 10 bases separated the two germline ends.

The chain uses TRBV5-1 and TRBJ2-7; 9 bases map to TRBD1. V shed 4 bases, J shed 3 bases, and the junction held 5 bases outside the gene matches. The CDR3 loop spans 14 amino acids. Germline V gene data show CDR1 as SGHRS and CDR2 as YFSETQ. The CDR3 region has the DNA TGCGCCAGCAGCAGAACGACAGGGGGCTACGAGCAGTACTTC. It yields the protein CASSRTTGGYEQYF.

The chain is built from TRBV19 and TRBJ1-1; D unclear. V was pared by 5 bases and J by 0 bases, with 10 bases between. The CDR3 consists of 14 residues. Per germline, CDR1 LNHDA and CDR2 SQIVND (reference sequence). The CDR3 spells CASSPGSMNTEAFF. CDR3 DNA: TGTGCCAGTAGTCCGGGATCCATGAACACTGAAGCTTTCTTT.

This clone showed up just a few times. This sequence joins TRBV4-1 and TRBJ1-1; TRBD1 might be the D (5 bases). This CDR3 is 13 amino acids long. Trimming removed 4 bases at V and 7 bases at J, with 13 bases between. Germline V CDR1 and CDR2: MGHRA, YSYEKL. The CDR3 spells CASSLGSGGEAFF. The DNA of the CDR3 is TGCGCCAGCAGCCTCGGATCGGGGGGTGAAGCTTTCTTT.

The count of this clone is one. The J gene is TRBJ2-3, the V gene TRBV5-1; 7 nucleotides agree with TRBD2. After removal of 4 bases from V and 2 bases from J, the junction contained 13 bases not matched to a gene. Germline-derived CDR1 and CDR2 are SGHRS and YFSETQ. This CDR3 spans 17 amino acids. In DNA, the CDR3 is TGCGCCAGCAGCACATACGGGGGGTCCTTAACCACAGATACGCAGTATTTT. It codes for CASSTYGGSLTTDTQYF.

This chain links TRBV7-9 with TRBJ1-1, with unresolved D. This CDR3 comprises 14 residues. Germline CDR1 reads SEHNR; CDR2 reads FQNEAQ (reference sequence). V gave up 3 bases and J gave up 5 bases, with 13 bases separating them. The DNA of the CDR3 is TGTGCCAGCAGCTTGGAAGCTACGAGGACTGAAGCTTTCTTT. Translation gives CASSLEATRTEAFF.

The V call is TRBV4-3, the J call TRBJ1-2; D possibly corresponds to TRBD1 (5 bases). This CDR3 has 17 amino acids. Trimming took off 1 base at V and 2 bases at J, with 17 bases between the two ends. CDR1 is LGHNA, CDR2 YSLEER, per germline. For the CDR3, the DNA is TGCGCCAGCAGCCAAGTGGCGGGGCTGACACAGAACTATGGCTACACCTTC. It codes for CASSQVAGLTQNYGYTF.

This clone appeared a few times. CDR3 in DNA: TGTGCCAGCAGTTACCGAATAGCGGGGGGTCCCGGCGAGCAGTACTTC. This encodes CASSYRIAGGPGEQYF. V gene TRBV6-2 or TRBV6-3 combines with J gene TRBJ2-7; 10 bases fit TRBD2. V shed 2 bases, J shed 6 bases, and the junction held 10 bases outside the gene matches. CDR1 and CDR2 (germline): MNHEY, SVGEGT. CDR3 length: 16 amino acids.

The chain's CDR3 is CASSLGQGNQPQHF. The DNA of the CDR3 is TGTGCCAGCAGTTTGGGGCAGGGTAATCAGCCCCAGCATTTT. V gene TRBV7-2 combines with J gene TRBJ1-5, with a tentative D call TRBD1 (5 bases). The length of the CDR3 is 14 residues. CDR1 and CDR2 (germline): SGHTA, FQGNSA. Trimming pared 6 bases from V and 4 bases from J, leaving 13 bases between.

This chain uses TRBV29-1 with TRBJ2-1, with TRBD2 matching over 13 bases. V shed 6 bases and J 7 bases; nucleotides not matched to a gene: 6. The CDR3 extends over 14 amino acids. Germline V gives CDR1 SQVTM, CDR2 ANQGSEA. The DNA for the CDR3 is TGCAGCGTGACAGGACTAGCGGGAGAGAATGAGCAGTTCTTC. It encodes CSVTGLAGENEQFF.

The CDR3 protein is CASSLAMRTGELFF. The CDR3 DNA sequence: TGTGCCAGCAGCTTAGCGATGCGGACCGGGGAGCTGTTTTTT. The chain joins TRBV11-1 to TRBJ2-2, with unresolved D. V lost 0 bases and J 5 bases, leaving 7 bases between the germline ends. The CDR3 spans 14 residues. Germline-derived CDR1 and CDR2 are SGHAT and FQDESV (reference sequence). The full variable domain, its missing parts supplied by reference TRBV11-1 and TRBJ2-2, is EAEVAQSPRYKITEKSQAVAFWCDPISGHATLYWYRQILGQGPELLVQFQDESVVDDSQLPKDRFSAERLKGVDSTLKIQPAELGDSAMYLCASSLAMRTGELFFGEGSRLTVL.

The chain couples TRBV6-2 or TRBV6-3 to TRBJ2-7, with D possibly TRBD1 on 5 matching bases. Germline V gives CDR1 MNHEY, CDR2 SVGEGT. The CDR3 length is 17 residues. The germline V and J ends were trimmed by 0 bases and 4 bases, with 19 bases remaining between them. CDR3 bases: TGTGCCAGCAGTTACTCGACTGACAGCCCTTTTTATTACGAGCAGTACTTC. This encodes CASSYSTDSPFYYEQYF.

This chain uses TRBV5-1 with TRBJ2-2; 8 positions agree with TRBD1. The CDR3 extends over 16 amino acids. CDR1 and CDR2 from the germline V gene are SGHRS and YFSETQ. The ends lost 4 bases at V and 0 bases at J; junction bases unmatched: 5. The CDR3 coding sequence is TGCGCCAGCAGCATACTGGGACAGGCGAACACCGGGGAGCTGTTTTTT. Translated: CASSILGQANTGELFF.

CDR3 DNA: TGTGCCAGCAGCGAGGACAGGTACCAAGAGACCCAGTACTTC. It yields the protein CASSEDRYQETQYF. The chain carries TRBV7-9 and TRBJ2-5; TRBD1 matches at 7 bases. This CDR3 has 14 amino acids. Germline values: CDR1 SEHNR, CDR2 FQNEAQ (reference sequence). Trimming took 5 bases from V and 0 from J; bases not matched to a gene: 3.

This chain joins TRBV11-3 and TRBJ2-4; maybe TRBD2 (5 bases). V shed 5 bases and J shed 5 bases, with 13 bases lying between them. The CDR3 extends over 14 amino acids. Germline assignment: CDR1 SGHNT and CDR2 YENEEA. The CDR3 DNA reads as TGTGCCAGCAGCCATACTAGTCCTCAAAACATTCAGTACTTC. It specifies CASSHTSPQNIQYF.

The V call is TRBV6-2 or TRBV6-3, the J call TRBJ2-3; 9 nucleotides match TRBD2. J gave up 4 bases and V 0 bases, and 5 bases lay outside the gene matches. The CDR3 is made up of 16 amino acids. Germline loops: CDR1 MNHEY, CDR2 SVGEGT. The CDR3 loop is CASSYSASGEPDTQYF. The CDR3 coding sequence is TGTGCCAGCAGTTACTCCGCTAGCGGGGAGCCAGATACGCAGTATTTT.

The J gene is TRBJ2-3, the V gene TRBV20-1; D gene unclear. V was trimmed by 6 bases and J by 6 bases, leaving 10 bases between them. This CDR3 is 11 amino acids long. Germline V gene lookup returns CDR1 DFQATT and CDR2 SNEGSKA (reference sequence). The CDR3 DNA reads as TGCAGTGCAGACATGACCGATACGCAGTATTTT. This gives the protein CSADMTDTQYF.

The J gene is TRBJ1-1, the V gene TRBV27; 7 nucleotides align to TRBD1. Germline values: CDR1 MNHEY, CDR2 SMNVEV (reference sequence). Trimming at V came to 5 bases and at J to 0 bases, leaving 6 bases not matched to a gene. CDR3 length: 15 residues. This CDR3 reads CASSIAQGMNTEAFF. The CDR3 nucleotides read TGTGCCAGCAGTATCGCACAGGGGATGAACACTGAAGCTTTCTTT.

The V and J genes are TRBV9 and TRBJ2-1; D is uncertain. The CDR3 spans 13 residues. V was shortened by 3 bases and J by 0 bases, with 4 bases between the two germline ends. The germline V gene has CDR1 SGDLS and CDR2 YYNGEE. Here the CDR3 DNA reads TGTGCCAGCAGCGGGAGCTCCTACAATGAGCAGTTCTTC. It encodes CASSGSSYNEQFF.

This chain connects TRBV7-9 to TRBJ1-6, with 7 bases aligning to TRBD1. This CDR3 spans 14 amino acids. J gave up 7 bases and V 5 bases, and 5 bases lay outside the gene matches. Looked up from germline, CDR1 is SEHNR and CDR2 is FQNEAQ (reference sequence). CDR3 sequence reads: CASSRWDRNSPLHF. CDR3 nucleotides: TGTGCCAGCAGCCGATGGGACAGAAATTCACCCCTCCACTTT.

The rearrangement links TRBV5-1 to TRBJ1-2; 9 bases align to TRBD1. Germline V lookup: CDR1 SGHRS, CDR2 YFSETQ. The CDR3 length is 16 residues. The junction had 9 bases not matched to a gene; V was cut back by 2 bases and J by 4 bases. In DNA form, the CDR3 reads TGCGCCAGCAGCTTTACAGGACAGGGGTACGGCTATGGCTACACCTTC. It codes for CASSFTGQGYGYGYTF.

The rearrangement links TRBV7-9 to TRBJ1-2; 7 bases match TRBD1. CDR1 SEHNR and CDR2 FQNEAQ come from the germline V gene (reference sequence). Unmatched junction bases numbered 9, after V lost 3 bases and J lost 5 bases. The CDR3 is 15 amino acids. CDR3 sequence (DNA): TGTGCCAGCAGCTTCGGTCAGGGGGAGGTATATGGCTACACCTTC. Protein product: CASSFGQGEVYGYTF. Based on the CDR3 plus reference TRBV7-9 and TRBJ1-2, the full variable domain is DTGVSQNPRHKITKRGQNVTFRCDPISEHNRLYWYRQTLGQGPEFLTYFQNEAQLEKSRLLSDRFSAERPKGSFSTLEIQRTEQGDSAMYLCASSFGQGEVYGYTFGSGTRLTVV.

V and J are TRBV7-9 and TRBJ1-2; 11 nucleotides line up with TRBD1. This CDR3 has 15 amino acids. The junction had 5 bases not matched to a gene; V was cut back by 0 bases and J by 8 bases. CDR1 and CDR2 (germline): SEHNR, FQNEAQ (reference sequence). CDR3 region: CASSLAGTGGGGYTF. The CDR3 DNA sequence: TGTGCCAGCAGCTTAGCTGGGACAGGGGGGGGAGGCTACACCTTC.

About this clone itself: Other DNA sequences in this specimen translate into the identical CDR3. This chain joins TRBV14 and TRBJ2-7; 14 bases line up with TRBD2. CDR1 and CDR2 (germline): SGHDN, FVKESK. Trimming cost V 3 bases and J 5 bases; bases outside gene matches: 3. The CDR3 covers 15 residues. The CDR3 coding sequence is TGTGCCAGCAGCCAGGGACTAGCGGGAGTTCACGAGCAGTACGTC. It yields the protein CASSQGLAGVHEQYV.

The chain links TRBV6-2 or TRBV6-3 to TRBJ1-1; D remains ambiguous. V was shortened by 5 bases and J by 2 bases, with 6 bases between the two germline ends. The CDR3 runs 12 residues. CDR1 MNHEY and CDR2 SVGEGT come from the germline V gene. The CDR3: CASSRLNTEAFF. For the CDR3, the DNA is TGTGCCAGCAGTCGACTCAACACTGAAGCTTTCTTT.

The rearrangement links TRBV7-2 to TRBJ1-6; 7 bases line up with TRBD1. With 4 bases clipped from V and 10 bases from J, the junction kept 13 bases outside the gene matches. CDR1 and CDR2 (germline): SGHTA, FQGNSA. The CDR3 has 16 amino acids. The CDR3 region has the DNA TGTGCCAGCAGCTCCCGGGGGACAGAAAGGGGATCACCCCTCCACTTT. This gives the protein CASSSRGTERGSPLHF. Looking up the rest from reference TRBV7-2 and TRBJ1-6 gives the full variable domain: GAGVSQSPSNKVTEKGKDVELRCDPISGHTALYWYRQSLGQGLEFLIYFQGNSAPDKSGLPSDRFSAERTGGSVSTLTIQRTQQEDSAVYLCASSSRGTERGSPLHFGNGTRLTVT.

The V gene is TRBV5-6, the J gene TRBJ2-7, with 14 bases that match TRBD2. With 3 bases clipped from V and 7 bases from J, the junction kept 9 bases outside the gene matches. The CDR3 runs 16 residues. Germline CDR1 is SGHDT and CDR2 is YYEEEE. The CDR3 DNA is TGTGCCAGCAGCTGGGGACTAGCGGGAGTTTCTAAAGAGCAGTACGTC. Translated: CASSWGLAGVSKEQYV.

The J gene is TRBJ2-3, the V gene TRBV6-5; 8 bases match TRBD1. Losses at the gene ends were 6 bases for V and 3 bases for J; bases not matched to a gene: 8. CDR3 length: 15 residues. Germline V CDR1 and CDR2: MNHEY, SVGAGI. The CDR3 nucleotides read TGTGCCAGCAGGCGACAGGGGTCGAGGACAGATACGCAGTATTTT. This gives the protein CASRRQGSRTDTQYF.

The chain uses TRBV7-2 and TRBJ2-3; TRBD2 matches 7 bases. Per the germline V gene, CDR1 is SGHTA and CDR2 is FQGNSA. V gave up 6 bases and J gave up 0 bases; unmatched junction bases: 9. The CDR3 covers 16 residues. The CDR3 here is CASRGPTSASTDTQYF. In nucleotides, the CDR3 is TGTGCCAGCAGGGGGCCAACTAGCGCTAGCACAGATACGCAGTATTTT. Filled out from reference TRBV7-2 and TRBJ2-3, the complete variable domain reads GAGVSQSPSNKVTEKGKDVELRCDPISGHTALYWYRQSLGQGLEFLIYFQGNSAPDKSGLPSDRFSAERTGGSVSTLTIQRTQQEDSAVYLCASRGPTSASTDTQYFGPGTRLTVL.

The rearrangement uses TRBV27 and TRBJ1-1; D may be TRBD1 (5 bases). Germline CDR1 MNHEY, CDR2 SMNVEV (reference sequence). The ends were cut back, 6 bases at V and 4 bases at J, with 12 bases in the middle. CDR3 size: 13 residues. CDR3 residues: CASSGGIRTEAFF. DNA for the CDR3: TGTGCCAGCAGCGGGGGTATTCGCACTGAAGCTTTCTTT.

The chain recombines TRBV5-1 with TRBJ2-2; D ambiguous. The CDR3 is 11 amino acids. Trimming cost V 4 bases and J 6 bases, with 4 bases left between them. Germline CDR1 and CDR2: SGHRS and YFSETQ. For the CDR3, the DNA is TGCGCCAGCAGCCGGGCCGGGGAGCTGTTTTTT. Translating gives CASSRAGELFF.

The chain has TRBV4-3 and TRBJ1-6; D gene ambiguous. This CDR3 is 15 amino acids long. Germline V gene lookup returns CDR1 LGHNA and CDR2 YSLEER. Trimming took off 0 bases at V and 8 bases at J, with 11 bases between the two ends. The CDR3 protein is CASSQDLFADSPLHF. Written as DNA, the CDR3 is TGCGCCAGCAGCCAAGACTTGTTTGCAGATTCACCCCTCCACTTT.